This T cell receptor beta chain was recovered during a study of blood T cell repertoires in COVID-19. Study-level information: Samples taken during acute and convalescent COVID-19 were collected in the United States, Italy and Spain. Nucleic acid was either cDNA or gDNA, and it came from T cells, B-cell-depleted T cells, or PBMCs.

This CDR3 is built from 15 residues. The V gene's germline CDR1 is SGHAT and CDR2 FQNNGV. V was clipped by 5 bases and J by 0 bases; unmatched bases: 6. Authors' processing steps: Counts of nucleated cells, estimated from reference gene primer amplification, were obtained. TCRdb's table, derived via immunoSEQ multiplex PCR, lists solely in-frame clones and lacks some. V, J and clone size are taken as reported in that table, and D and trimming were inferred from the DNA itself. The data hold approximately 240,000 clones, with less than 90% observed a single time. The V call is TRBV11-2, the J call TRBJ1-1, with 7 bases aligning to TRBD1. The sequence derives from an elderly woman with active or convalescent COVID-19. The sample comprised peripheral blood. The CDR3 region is CASSPRQGVNTEAFF. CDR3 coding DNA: TGTGCCAGCAGCCCGCGACAGGGAGTGAACACTGAAGCTTTCTTT.